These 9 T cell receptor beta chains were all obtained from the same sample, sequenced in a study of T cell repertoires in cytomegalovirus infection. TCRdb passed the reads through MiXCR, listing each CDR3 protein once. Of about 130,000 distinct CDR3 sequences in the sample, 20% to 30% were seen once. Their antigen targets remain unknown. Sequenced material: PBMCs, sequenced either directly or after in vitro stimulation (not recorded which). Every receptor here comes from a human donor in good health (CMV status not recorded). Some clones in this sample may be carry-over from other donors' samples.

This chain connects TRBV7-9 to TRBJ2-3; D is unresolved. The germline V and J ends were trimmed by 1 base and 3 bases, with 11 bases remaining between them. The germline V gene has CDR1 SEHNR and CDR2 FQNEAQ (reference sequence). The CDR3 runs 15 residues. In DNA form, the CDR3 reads TGTGCCAGCAGCTTAGTGCAGGCCGCTACAGATACGCAGTATTTT. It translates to CASSLVQAATDTQYF.

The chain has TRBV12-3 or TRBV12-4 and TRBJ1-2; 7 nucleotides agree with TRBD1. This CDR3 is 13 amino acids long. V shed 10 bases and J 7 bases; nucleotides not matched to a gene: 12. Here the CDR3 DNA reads TGTGCCACCACAGGGGAGAGATACTCTGGCTACACCTTC. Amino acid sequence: CATTGERYSGYTF.

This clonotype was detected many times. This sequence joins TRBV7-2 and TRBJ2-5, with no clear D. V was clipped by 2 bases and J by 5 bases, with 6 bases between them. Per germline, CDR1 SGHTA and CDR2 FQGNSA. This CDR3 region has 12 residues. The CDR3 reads CASSLKPETQYF. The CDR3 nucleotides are TGTGCCAGCAGCTTAAAACCGGAGACCCAGTACTTC.

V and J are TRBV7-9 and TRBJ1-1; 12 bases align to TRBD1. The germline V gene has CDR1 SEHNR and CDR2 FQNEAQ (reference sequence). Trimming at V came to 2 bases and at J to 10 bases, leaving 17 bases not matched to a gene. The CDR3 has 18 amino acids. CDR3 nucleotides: TGTGCCAGCAGCTTATTAGGCCCGGGACAGGGGGCTTCAGACCTAGCTTTCTTT. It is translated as CASSLLGPGQGASDLAFF.

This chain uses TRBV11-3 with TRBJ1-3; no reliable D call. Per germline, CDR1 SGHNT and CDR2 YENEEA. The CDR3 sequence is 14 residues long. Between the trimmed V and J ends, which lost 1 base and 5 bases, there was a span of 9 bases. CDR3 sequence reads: CASSLGGARNTIYF. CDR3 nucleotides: TGTGCCAGCAGCTTAGGGGGTGCGAGAAACACCATATATTTT. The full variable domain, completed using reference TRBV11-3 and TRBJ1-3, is EAGVVQSPRYKIIEKKQPVAFWCNPISGHNTLYWYLQNLGQGPELLIRYENEEAVDDSQLPKDRFSAERLKGVDSTLKIQPAELGDSAVYLCASSLGGARNTIYFGEGSWLTVV.

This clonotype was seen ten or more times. CDR3: CASSLSRRSAITGTEKLFF. The CDR3 DNA is TGTGCCAGCAGCTTAAGTCGGCGATCCGCCATAACCGGGACTGAAAAACTGTTTTTT. V usage is TRBV7-6 and J usage is TRBJ1-4; possible D gene TRBD1, 5 bases. Per the germline V gene, CDR1 is SGHVS and CDR2 is FNYEAQ. V was shortened by 2 bases and J by 7 bases, with 26 bases between the two germline ends. The CDR3 consists of 19 residues.

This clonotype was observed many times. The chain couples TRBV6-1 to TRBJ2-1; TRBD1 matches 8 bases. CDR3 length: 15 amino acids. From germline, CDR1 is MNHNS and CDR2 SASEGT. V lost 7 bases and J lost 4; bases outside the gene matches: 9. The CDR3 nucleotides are TGTGCCAGCAATTTTCAGGGGGCGCGTTACAATGAGCAGTTCTTC. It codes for CASNFQGARYNEQFF.

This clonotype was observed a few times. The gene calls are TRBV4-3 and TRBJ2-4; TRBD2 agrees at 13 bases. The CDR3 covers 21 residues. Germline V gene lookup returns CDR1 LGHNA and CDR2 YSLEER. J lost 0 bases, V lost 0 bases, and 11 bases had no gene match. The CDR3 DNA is TGCGCCAGCAGCCAAGATCTTGGACTAGCGGGAGCACTCGGAGCCAAAAACATTCAGTACTTC. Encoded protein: CASSQDLGLAGALGAKNIQYF.

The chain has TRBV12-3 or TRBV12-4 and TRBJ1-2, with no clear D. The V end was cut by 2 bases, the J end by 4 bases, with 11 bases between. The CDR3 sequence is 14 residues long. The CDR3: CASSLSNEVYGYTF. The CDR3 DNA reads TGTGCCAGCAGTTTATCCAATGAGGTCTATGGCTACACCTTC.